The source of this T cell receptor (beta chain) is a study of blood T cell repertoires in COVID-19. The overall study: Researchers got acute and convalescent COVID-19 samples from the United States, Italy and Spain.

Profiling relied on immunoSEQ multiplex PCR, and the TCRdb table lists in-frame clones only, not all of them. The sample includes fewer than 150,000 clones, approximately 86% of them seen just once. With 0 bases clipped from V and 9 bases from J, the junction kept 5 bases outside the gene matches. Germline CDR1 MNHEY, CDR2 SVGEGT. This CDR3 spans 17 amino acids. This receptor was obtained from a human donor in a cohort sampled during active COVID-19. Sequencing input: peripheral blood. The chain is built from TRBV6-2 or TRBV6-3 and TRBJ2-1; 16 positions match TRBD2. The CDR3 loop reads CASSYSGLAGGQGEQFF. The CDR3 coding sequence is TGTGCCAGCAGTTACTCGGGACTAGCGGGGGGGCAGGGTGAGCAGTTCTTC.